There are a few counts of the clone carrying this T cell receptor beta chain. The data were taken from a study of T cells after yellow fever vaccination. TCRdb re-called the 5' RACE reads with MiXCR, one entry per CDR3 protein. The sample yields roughly 320,000 distinct CDR3 sequences, approximately 11% seen once. Germline trimming cut 4 bases from V and 2 bases from J; bases unmatched to any gene: 4. The CDR3 length is 14 residues. Germline CDR1 reads SGHRS; CDR2 reads YFSETQ. Source: CD4+ T cells sorted from PBMCs, taken 45 days after the yellow fever booster vaccination. The receptor was derived from a man between 18 and 35 years old who received the YFV17D yellow fever vaccine. The genes are TRBV5-1 and TRBJ2-5; 8 bases agree with TRBD2. CDR3 loop: CASSAGGLQETQYF. The DNA of the CDR3 is TGCGCCAGCAGCGCGGGGGGACTTCAAGAGACCCAGTACTTC. The full variable domain, rest sourced from reference TRBV5-1 and TRBJ2-5, is KAGVTQTPRYLIKTRGQQVTLSCSPISGHRSVSWYQQTPGQGLQFLFEYFSETQRNKGNFPGRFSGRQFSNSRSEMNVSTLELGDSALYLCASSAGGLQETQYFGPGTRLLVL.